Below, 18 T cell receptor beta chains from the same sample are listed, as sequenced in a study of cytomegalovirus exposure and HLA in healthy donors. 13 Jbeta primers and 60 Vbeta primers were used for the PCR. Using immunoSEQ multiplex PCR, the repertoire was profiled, and TCRdb retains in-frame clones only, with some absent. The repertoire holds 69,000 or so clones, 65% to 75% seen once, with approximately 12% in the top ten. The specimen was PBMCs. Receptors originate from a woman aged 60-70 years in good health and CMV-seropositive.

The rearrangement links TRBV27 to TRBJ2-1, with TRBD1 matching over 7 bases. V was pared by 3 bases and J by 6 bases, with 8 bases of the junction left unmatched. CDR3 size: 15 residues. Germline-derived CDR1 and CDR2 are MNHEY and SMNVEV (reference sequence). The CDR3 DNA is TGTGCCAGCAGTTTGGAGACAGGGCAGGTCAATGAGCAGTTCTTC. This codes for CASSLETGQVNEQFF.

This clone was observed a handful of times. The chain has TRBV5-4 and TRBJ1-5; D remains ambiguous. The CDR3 runs 13 residues. V lost 5 bases and J lost 4, with 10 bases in between. CDR1 is SGHNT and CDR2 is YYREEE in the germline V gene (reference sequence). The CDR3, as DNA: TGTGCCAGCAGGGGAGCCCCAAATCAGCCCCAGCATTTT. Amino acid sequence: CASRGAPNQPQHF.

The chain links TRBV30 to TRBJ1-2, with 9 nucleotides matching TRBD1. CDR1 and CDR2 from the germline V gene are GTSNPN and SVGIG (reference sequence). The junction had 9 bases not matched to a gene; V was cut back by 4 bases and J by 3 bases. The CDR3 is made up of 15 amino acids. CDR3 sequence: CAWNAKTGGHYGYTF. CDR3 sequence (DNA): TGTGCCTGGAACGCTAAGACAGGGGGGCACTATGGCTACACCTTC.

The chain employs TRBV7-3 and TRBJ2-7; a weak D match, TRBD1 (6 bases). From germline, CDR1 is SGHTA and CDR2 FQGTGA. Deletions cut 5 bases from V and 2 bases from J, with 13 bases between. This CDR3 has 14 residues. In DNA form, the CDR3 reads TGTGCCAGCAGCCCGGCAGGGGATCCCTACGAGCAGTACTTC. Its protein product is CASSPAGDPYEQYF.

The rearrangement links TRBV7-2 to TRBJ1-5; no firm D call. V was clipped by 5 bases and J by 0 bases, with 11 bases between them. Germline CDR1 is SGHTA and CDR2 is FQGNSA. This CDR3 comprises 15 residues. CDR3 bases: TGTGCCAGCAGCCCCTTATCACATAGCAATCAGCCCCAGCATTTT. As protein: CASSPLSHSNQPQHF.

This chain joins TRBV5-5 and TRBJ2-2; D unresolved. Between the trimmed V and J ends, which lost 4 bases and 11 bases, there was a span of 15 bases. The CDR3 contains 13 residues. CDR1 is SGHKS and CDR2 is YYEKEE in the germline V gene (reference sequence). Here the CDR3 DNA reads TGTGCCAGCAGCCTGATCTTCAGGTCCGAGCTGTTTTTT. Translating gives CASSLIFRSELFF. Based on the CDR3 plus reference TRBV5-5 and TRBJ2-2, the full variable domain is DAGVTQSPTHLIKTRGQQVTLRCSPISGHKSVSWYQQVLGQGPQFIFQYYEKEERGRGNFPDRFSARQFPNYSSELNVNALLLGDSALYLCASSLIFRSELFFGEGSRLTVL.

V and J are TRBV19 and TRBJ1-4; possibly TRBD1 for D (5 bases). Germline V gives CDR1 LNHDA, CDR2 SQIVND (reference sequence). The CDR3 covers 14 residues. V was clipped by 4 bases and J by 7 bases, with 13 bases between them. The CDR3 nucleotides read TGTGCCAGTAGTAGGACAAGCACAAGTGAAAAACTGTTTTTT. It specifies CASSRTSTSEKLFF. The full variable domain, its missing parts supplied by reference TRBV19 and TRBJ1-4, is DGGITQSPKYLFRKEGQNVTLSCEQNLNHDAMYWYRQDPGQGLRLIYYSQIVNDFQKGDIAEGYSVSREKKESFPLTVTSAQKNPTAFYLCASSRTSTSEKLFFGSGTQLSVL.

The J gene is TRBJ2-2, the V gene TRBV9; tentatively, D is TRBD2 (6 bases). V lost 2 bases to trimming and J lost 3 bases, with 8 bases between them. CDR1 SGDLS and CDR2 YYNGEE come from the germline V gene. The CDR3 is made up of 14 amino acids. CDR3 nucleotide sequence: TGTGCCAGCAGCGTCGGAGGGTACACCGGGGAGCTGTTTTTT. This gives the protein CASSVGGYTGELFF.

The rearrangement uses TRBV5-1 and TRBJ2-7; 8 nucleotides match TRBD1. The CDR3 covers 14 residues. V trimming: 0 bases; J trimming: 4 bases; junction bases outside the gene matches: 3. From germline, CDR1 is SGHRS and CDR2 YFSETQ. The CDR3 DNA reads TGCGCCAGCAGCTTGGGACAGGGGTATTACGAGCAGTACTTC. Protein sequence: CASSLGQGYYEQYF.

Only a few counts were recorded for this clone. V is TRBV29-1 and J is TRBJ1-1, with TRBD1 matching 7 bases. The CDR3 runs to 16 residues. Trimming took 0 bases from V and 1 from J; bases not matched to a gene: 8. Germline V gives CDR1 SQVTM, CDR2 ANQGSEA. The CDR3 DNA sequence: TGCAGCGTTGAAGAGAGGAGGGGGCTGGGGAACACTGAAGCTTTCTTT. Amino acid sequence: CSVEERRGLGNTEAFF.

The rearrangement uses TRBV7-9 and TRBJ2-1; no clear D gene. This CDR3 has 14 residues. Germline V gene sequence: CDR1 SEHNR, CDR2 FQNEAQ (reference sequence). V was shortened by 2 bases and J by 4 bases, with 9 bases between the two germline ends. The CDR3 DNA sequence: TGTGCCAGCAGCTTATCCGGCGGTTACAATGAGCAGTTCTTC. Protein sequence: CASSLSGGYNEQFF.

In regard to this clone: Other DNA sequences in this sample translate to the same CDR3. The CDR3: CASSPVGGNQPQHF. CDR3 nucleotides: TGCGCCAGCAGCCCCGTCGGGGGCAATCAGCCCCAGCATTTT. This sequence joins TRBV5-1 and TRBJ1-5, with no clear D. The CDR3 sequence is 14 residues long. Trimming pared 4 bases from V and 2 bases from J, leaving 10 bases between. The germline V gene has CDR1 SGHRS and CDR2 YFSETQ.

This chain links TRBV28 with TRBJ1-1; the match to TRBD1 covers 8 bases. This CDR3 is 16 amino acids long. Germline V gives CDR1 MDHEN, CDR2 SYDVKM. Losses at the gene ends were 7 bases for V and 1 base for J; bases not matched to a gene: 11. The CDR3 sequence is CASTRGRLGGNTEAFF. The CDR3 DNA sequence: TGTGCCAGCACCAGGGGGCGACTGGGGGGGAACACTGAAGCTTTCTTT.

The chain couples TRBV5-1 to TRBJ1-3; no clear D gene. The CDR3 runs 16 residues. The germline gives CDR1 SGHRS, CDR2 YFSETQ. Trimming cost V 2 bases and J 0 bases, with 12 bases left between them. In DNA form, the CDR3 reads TGCGCCAGCAGCTTTATGCCGGAGAACTCTGGAAACACCATATATTTT. Its translation is CASSFMPENSGNTIYF. The entire variable domain, with the rest obtained from reference TRBV5-1 and TRBJ1-3, is as follows: KAGVTQTPRYLIKTRGQQVTLSCSPISGHRSVSWYQQTPGQGLQFLFEYFSETQRNKGNFPGRFSGRQFSNSRSEMNVSTLELGDSALYLCASSFMPENSGNTIYFGEGSWLTVV.

This clone was recorded many times. The CDR3 loop reads CASSFGQTNTEAFF. The CDR3 coding sequence is TGTGCCAGCAGCTTCGGACAGACGAACACTGAAGCTTTCTTT. J is TRBJ1-1 and V is TRBV5-4; possibly TRBD1 for D (6 bases). CDR1 and CDR2 (germline): SGHNT, YYREEE (reference sequence). The CDR3 spans 14 residues. Trimming left V 2 bases short and J 1 base short, with 9 bases between.

Here the CDR3 reads CASSPPGLAVRGTQYF. CDR3 coding DNA: TGTGCCAGCAGCCCTCCGGGACTAGCGGTTCGTGGTACGCAGTATTTT. The chain carries TRBV5-6 and TRBJ2-3; 11 nucleotides match TRBD2. Trimming cost V 4 bases and J 8 bases; bases outside gene matches: 12. Looked up from germline, CDR1 is SGHDT and CDR2 is YYEEEE. This CDR3 is 16 amino acids long.

The chain links TRBV2 to TRBJ1-1; maybe TRBD1 (6 bases). The CDR3 totals 17 residues. The germline CDR1 and CDR2 sequences are SNHLY and FYNNEI. V was pared by 5 bases and J by 0 bases, with 19 bases between. CDR3 sequence (DNA): TGTGCCAGCAGTTCTCACAGACATGGGACAATGAACACTGAAGCTTTCTTT. Its translation: CASSSHRHGTMNTEAFF.

The DNA of the CDR3 is TGTGCCAGCAGTTTATTCGCAGGGAGGGACGCTAGCAATCAGCCCCAGCATTTT. Translating it yields CASSLFAGRDASNQPQHF. The V and J genes are TRBV27 and TRBJ1-5, with a tentative D call TRBD1 (5 bases). The CDR3 extends over 18 amino acids. Germline CDR1 is MNHEY and CDR2 is SMNVEV (reference sequence). V was trimmed by 1 base and J by 0 bases, leaving 16 bases between them.